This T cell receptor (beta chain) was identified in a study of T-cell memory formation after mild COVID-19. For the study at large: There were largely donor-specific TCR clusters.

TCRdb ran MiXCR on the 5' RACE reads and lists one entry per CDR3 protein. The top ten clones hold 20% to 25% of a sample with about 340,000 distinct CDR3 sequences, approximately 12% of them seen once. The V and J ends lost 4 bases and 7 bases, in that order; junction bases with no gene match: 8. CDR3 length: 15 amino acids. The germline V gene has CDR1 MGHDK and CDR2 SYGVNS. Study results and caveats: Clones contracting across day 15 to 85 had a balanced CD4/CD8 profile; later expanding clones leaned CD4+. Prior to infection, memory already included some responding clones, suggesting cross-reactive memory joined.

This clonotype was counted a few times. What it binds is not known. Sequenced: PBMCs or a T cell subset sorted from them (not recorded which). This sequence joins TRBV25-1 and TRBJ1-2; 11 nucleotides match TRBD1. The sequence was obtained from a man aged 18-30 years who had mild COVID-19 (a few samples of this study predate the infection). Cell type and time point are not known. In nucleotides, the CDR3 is TGTGCCAGCAGTGCGGGGACAGGGGGATTGTTTGGCTACACCTTC. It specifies CASSAGTGGLFGYTF.